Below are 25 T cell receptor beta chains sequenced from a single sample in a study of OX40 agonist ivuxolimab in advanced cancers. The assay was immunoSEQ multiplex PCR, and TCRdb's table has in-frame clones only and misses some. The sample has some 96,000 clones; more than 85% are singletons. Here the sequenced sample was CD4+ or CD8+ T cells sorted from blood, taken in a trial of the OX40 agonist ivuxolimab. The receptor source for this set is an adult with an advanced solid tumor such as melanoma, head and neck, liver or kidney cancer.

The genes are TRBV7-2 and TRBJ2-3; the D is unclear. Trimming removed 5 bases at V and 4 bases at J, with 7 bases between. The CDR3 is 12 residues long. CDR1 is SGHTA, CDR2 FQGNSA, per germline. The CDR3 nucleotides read TGTGCCAGCAGCAGATTAGCAGATACGCAGTATTTT. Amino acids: CASSRLADTQYF.

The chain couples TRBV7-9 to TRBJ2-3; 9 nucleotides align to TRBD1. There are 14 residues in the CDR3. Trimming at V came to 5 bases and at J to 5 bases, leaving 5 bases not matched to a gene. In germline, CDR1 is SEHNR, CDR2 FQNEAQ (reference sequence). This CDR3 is CASSIRQGVDTQYF. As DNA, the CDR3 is TGTGCCAGCAGCATCCGACAGGGGGTAGATACGCAGTATTTT.

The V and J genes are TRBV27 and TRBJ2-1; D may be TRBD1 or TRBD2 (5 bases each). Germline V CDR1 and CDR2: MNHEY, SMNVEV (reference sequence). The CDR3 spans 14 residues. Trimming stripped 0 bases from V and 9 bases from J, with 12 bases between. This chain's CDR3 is CASSLSHRGVEQFF. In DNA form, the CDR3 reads TGTGCCAGCAGTTTATCTCACCGGGGCGTTGAGCAGTTCTTC.

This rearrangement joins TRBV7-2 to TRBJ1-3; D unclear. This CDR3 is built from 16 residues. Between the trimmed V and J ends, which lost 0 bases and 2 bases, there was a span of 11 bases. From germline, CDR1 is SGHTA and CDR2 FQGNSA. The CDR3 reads CASSLAPTYPGNTIYF. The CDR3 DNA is TGTGCCAGCAGCTTAGCCCCCACCTATCCTGGAAACACCATATATTTT.

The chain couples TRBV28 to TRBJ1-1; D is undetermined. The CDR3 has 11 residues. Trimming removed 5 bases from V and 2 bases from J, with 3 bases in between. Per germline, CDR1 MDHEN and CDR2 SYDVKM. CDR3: CASSKNTEAFF. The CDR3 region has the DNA TGTGCCAGCAGTAAAAACACTGAAGCTTTCTTT.

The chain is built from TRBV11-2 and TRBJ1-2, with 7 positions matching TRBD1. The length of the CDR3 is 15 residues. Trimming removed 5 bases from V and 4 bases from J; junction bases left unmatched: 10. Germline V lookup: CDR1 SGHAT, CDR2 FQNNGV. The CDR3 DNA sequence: TGTGCCAGCAGCAACCGGGACAGAGGGAGCTATGGCTACACCTTC. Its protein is CASSNRDRGSYGYTF.

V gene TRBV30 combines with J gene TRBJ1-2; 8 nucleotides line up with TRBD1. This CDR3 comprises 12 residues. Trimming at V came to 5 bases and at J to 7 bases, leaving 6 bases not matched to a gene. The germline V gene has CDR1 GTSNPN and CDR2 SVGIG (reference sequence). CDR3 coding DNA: TGTGCCTGGCAGCAGGGGGCCGGTGGCTACACCTTC. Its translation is CAWQQGAGGYTF.

CDR3: CASSLAQGKVTGELFF. The CDR3 DNA sequence: TGCGCCAGCAGCTTGGCCCAGGGCAAGGTCACCGGGGAGCTGTTTTTT. The gene calls are TRBV5-1 and TRBJ2-2; a weak D match, TRBD1 (5 bases). CDR3 length: 16 amino acids. The germline gives CDR1 SGHRS, CDR2 YFSETQ. Between the trimmed V and J ends, which lost 0 bases and 4 bases, there was a span of 13 bases.

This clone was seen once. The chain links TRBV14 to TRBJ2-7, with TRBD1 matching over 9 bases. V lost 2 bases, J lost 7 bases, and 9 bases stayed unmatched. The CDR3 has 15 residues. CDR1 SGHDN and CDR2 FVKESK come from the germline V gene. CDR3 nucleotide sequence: TGTGCCAGCAGCCAAATAGACACAGGGGGCTGGGAGCAGTACTTC. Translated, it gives CASSQIDTGGWEQYF. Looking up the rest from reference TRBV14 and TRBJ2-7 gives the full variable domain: EAGVTQFPSHSVIEKGQTVTLRCDPISGHDNLYWYRRVMGKEIKFLLHFVKESKQDESGMPNNRFLAERTGGTYSTLKVQPAELEDSGVYFCASSQIDTGGWEQYFGPGTRLTVT.

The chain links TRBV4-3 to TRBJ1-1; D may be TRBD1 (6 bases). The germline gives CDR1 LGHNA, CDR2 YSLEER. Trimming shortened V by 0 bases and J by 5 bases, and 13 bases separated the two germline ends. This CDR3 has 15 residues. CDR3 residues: CASSQDSDSGTEAFF. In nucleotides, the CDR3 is TGCGCCAGCAGCCAAGATTCGGACAGCGGAACTGAAGCTTTCTTT.

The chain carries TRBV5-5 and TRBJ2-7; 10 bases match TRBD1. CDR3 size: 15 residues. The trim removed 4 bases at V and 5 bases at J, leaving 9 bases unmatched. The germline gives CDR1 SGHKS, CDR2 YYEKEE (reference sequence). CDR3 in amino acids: CASSQSGQGNHEQYF. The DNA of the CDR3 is TGTGCCAGCAGCCAGTCGGGACAGGGGAACCACGAGCAGTACTTC.

The CDR3 loop is CASSLLTGGSVYEQYF. DNA of the CDR3: TGTGCCAGCAGCTTACTGACAGGAGGATCGGTCTACGAGCAGTACTTC. The chain joins TRBV5-4 to TRBJ2-7; TRBD1 is a possible D gene (6 bases). Trimming left V 2 bases short and J 3 bases short, with 18 bases between. CDR3 length: 16 residues. Looked up from germline, CDR1 is SGHNT and CDR2 is YYREEE (reference sequence).

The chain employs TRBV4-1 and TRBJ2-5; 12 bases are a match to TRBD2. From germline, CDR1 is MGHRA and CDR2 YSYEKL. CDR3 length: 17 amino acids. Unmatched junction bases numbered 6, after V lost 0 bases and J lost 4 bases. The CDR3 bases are TGCGCCAGCAGCCAAGATAGCACTAGCGGGAGGTTAGAGACCCAGTACTTC. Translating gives CASSQDSTSGRLETQYF.

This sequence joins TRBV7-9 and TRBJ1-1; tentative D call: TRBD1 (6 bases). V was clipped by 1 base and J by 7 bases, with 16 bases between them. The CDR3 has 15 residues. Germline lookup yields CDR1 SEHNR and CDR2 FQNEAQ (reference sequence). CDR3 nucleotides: TGTGCCAGCAGCTTAGAAAGTCGGGCAGGGGTTGAAGCTTTCTTT. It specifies CASSLESRAGVEAFF.

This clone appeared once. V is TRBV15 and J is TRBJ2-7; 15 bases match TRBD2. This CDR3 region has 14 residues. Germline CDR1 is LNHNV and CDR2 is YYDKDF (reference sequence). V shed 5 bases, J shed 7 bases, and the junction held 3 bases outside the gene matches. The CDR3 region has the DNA TGTGCCACCAGCGGACTAGCGGGAGGGTATGAGCAGTACTTC. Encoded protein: CATSGLAGGYEQYF.

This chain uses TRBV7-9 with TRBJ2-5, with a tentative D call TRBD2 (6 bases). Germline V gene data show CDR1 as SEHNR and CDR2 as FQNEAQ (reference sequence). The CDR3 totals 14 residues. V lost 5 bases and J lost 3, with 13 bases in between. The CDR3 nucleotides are TGTGCCAGCAGCCGACTAGTTGGGGAAGAGACCCAGTACTTC. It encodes CASSRLVGEETQYF.

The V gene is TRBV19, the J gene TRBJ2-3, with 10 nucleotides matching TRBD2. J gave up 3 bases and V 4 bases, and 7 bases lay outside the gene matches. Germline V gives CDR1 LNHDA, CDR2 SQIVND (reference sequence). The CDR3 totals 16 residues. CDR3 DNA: TGTGCCAGTAGTACCTTAGCGGGAGGATTGACAGATACGCAGTATTTT. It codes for CASSTLAGGLTDTQYF.

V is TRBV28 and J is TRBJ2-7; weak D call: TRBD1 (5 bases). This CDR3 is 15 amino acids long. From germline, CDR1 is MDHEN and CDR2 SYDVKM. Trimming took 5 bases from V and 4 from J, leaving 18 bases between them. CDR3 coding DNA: TGTGCCAGCAGTCCGTCCAGGGCCTTCTTATACGAGCAGTACTTC. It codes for CASSPSRAFLYEQYF.

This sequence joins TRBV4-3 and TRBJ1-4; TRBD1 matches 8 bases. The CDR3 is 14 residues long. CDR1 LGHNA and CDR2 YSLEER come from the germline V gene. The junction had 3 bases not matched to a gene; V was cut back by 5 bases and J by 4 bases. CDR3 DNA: TGCGCCAGCAGCGGACAGGGTTTTAATGAAAAACTGTTTTTT. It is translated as CASSGQGFNEKLFF.

The DNA for the CDR3 is TGTGCCAGTAGTCTCCGACAGGGATTTCAAGAAAAACTGTTTTTT. Translation: CASSLRQGFQEKLFF. The V gene is TRBV19, the J gene TRBJ1-4; 7 nucleotides line up with TRBD1. The CDR3 is made up of 15 amino acids. The trim removed 5 bases at V and 8 bases at J, leaving 11 bases unmatched. The germline CDR1 and CDR2 sequences are LNHDA and SQIVND (reference sequence).

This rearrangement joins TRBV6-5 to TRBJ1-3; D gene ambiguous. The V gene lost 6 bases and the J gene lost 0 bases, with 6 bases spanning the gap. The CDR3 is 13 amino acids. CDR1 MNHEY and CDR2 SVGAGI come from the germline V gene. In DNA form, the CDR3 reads TGTGCCAGCAGACAGTACTCTGGAAACACCATATATTTT. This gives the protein CASRQYSGNTIYF.

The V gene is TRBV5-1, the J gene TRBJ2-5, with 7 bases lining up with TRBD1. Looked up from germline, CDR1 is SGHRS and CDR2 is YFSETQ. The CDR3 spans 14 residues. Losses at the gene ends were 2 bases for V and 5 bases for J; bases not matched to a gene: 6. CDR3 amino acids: CASSFGQGDETQYF. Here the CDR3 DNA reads TGCGCCAGCAGCTTTGGTCAGGGGGACGAGACCCAGTACTTC.

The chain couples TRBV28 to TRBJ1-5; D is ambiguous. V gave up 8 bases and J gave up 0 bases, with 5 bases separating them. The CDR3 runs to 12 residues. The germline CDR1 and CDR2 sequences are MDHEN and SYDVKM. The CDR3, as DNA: TGTGCCAGCGGTAATAGCAATCAGCCCCAGCATTTT. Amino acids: CASGNSNQPQHF.

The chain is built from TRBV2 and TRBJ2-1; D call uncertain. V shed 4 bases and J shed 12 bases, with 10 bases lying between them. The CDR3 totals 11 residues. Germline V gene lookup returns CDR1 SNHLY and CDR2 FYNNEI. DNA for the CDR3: TGTGCCAGCAGTGCGGGCGGAAGGCAGTTCTTC. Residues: CASSAGGRQFF.

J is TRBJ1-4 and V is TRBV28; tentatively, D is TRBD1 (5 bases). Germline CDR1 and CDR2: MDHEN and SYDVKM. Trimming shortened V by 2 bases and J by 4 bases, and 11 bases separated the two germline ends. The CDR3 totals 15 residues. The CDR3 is CASSLAGPSNEKLFF. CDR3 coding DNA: TGTGCCAGCAGTTTAGCAGGGCCTAGTAATGAAAAACTGTTTTTT. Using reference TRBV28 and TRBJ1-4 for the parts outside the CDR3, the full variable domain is DVKVTQSSRYLVKRTGEKVFLECVQDMDHENMFWYRQDPGLGLRLIYFSYDVKMKEKGDIPEGYSVSREKKERFSLILESASTNQTSMYLCASSLAGPSNEKLFFGSGTQLSVL.